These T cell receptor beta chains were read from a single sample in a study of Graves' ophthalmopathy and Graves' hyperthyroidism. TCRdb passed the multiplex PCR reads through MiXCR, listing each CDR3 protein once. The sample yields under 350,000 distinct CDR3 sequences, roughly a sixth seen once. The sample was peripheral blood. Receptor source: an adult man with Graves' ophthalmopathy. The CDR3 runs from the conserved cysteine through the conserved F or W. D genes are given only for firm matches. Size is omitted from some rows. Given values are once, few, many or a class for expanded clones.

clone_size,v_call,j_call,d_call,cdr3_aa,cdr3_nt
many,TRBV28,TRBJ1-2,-,CASSLIGASNYGYTF,TGTGCCAGCAGTTTAATAGGCGCGTCAAACTATGGCTACACCTTC
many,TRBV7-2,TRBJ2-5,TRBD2,CASSTSGTAQETQYF,TGTGCCAGCAGCACAAGCGGGACGGCTCAAGAGACCCAGTACTTC
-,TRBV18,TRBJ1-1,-,CASSLDRAVEAFF,TGTGCCAGCTCCCTGGACAGAGCTGTTGAAGCTTTCTTT
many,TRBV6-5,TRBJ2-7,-,CASSSLPPGQLSYEQYF,TGTGCCAGCAGTTCTCTTCCCCCCGGACAGCTCTCCTACGAGCAGTACTTC
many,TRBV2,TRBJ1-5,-,CASKPGTRIYSNQPQHF,TGTGCCAGCAAGCCCGGGACAAGAATCTATAGCAATCAGCCCCAGCATTTT
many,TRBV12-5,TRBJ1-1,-,CASGSEGLRAFF,TGTGCTAGTGGTTCAGAGGGGCTGCGGGCTTTCTTT
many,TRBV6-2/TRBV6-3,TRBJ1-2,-,CASSYRRENYGYTF,TGTGCCAGCAGTTACCGCAGGGAAAACTATGGCTACACCTTC
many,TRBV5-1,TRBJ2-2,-,CASSLAGTPPNTGELFF,TGCGCCAGCAGCTTGGCCGGGACACCCCCGAACACCGGGGAGCTGTTTTTT
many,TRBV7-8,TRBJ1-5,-,CASSPDNQPQHF,TGTGCCAGCAGCCCCGACAATCAGCCCCAGCATTTT
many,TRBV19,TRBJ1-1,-,CASSIGGWNTEAFF,TGTGCCAGTAGTATAGGCGGCTGGAACACTGAAGCTTTCTTT
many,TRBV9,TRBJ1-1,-,CASSVALQGGTEAFF,TGTGCCAGCAGCGTAGCTCTACAGGGTGGCACTGAAGCTTTCTTT
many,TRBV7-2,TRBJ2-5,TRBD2,CASSPRLAGGIETQYF,TGTGCCAGCAGCCCTCGACTAGCGGGAGGGATAGAGACCCAGTACTTC
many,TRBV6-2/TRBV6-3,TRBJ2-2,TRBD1,CASSYSIYIGQGTTGELFF,TGTGCCAGCAGTTACTCGATTTATATTGGACAGGGGACGACCGGGGAGCTGTTTTTT
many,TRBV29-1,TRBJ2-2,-,CSVTGTRGTGELFF,TGCAGCGTAACCGGGACAAGGGGCACCGGGGAGCTGTTTTTT
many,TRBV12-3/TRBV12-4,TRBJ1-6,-,CASSLGWSPGGSPLHF,TGTGCCAGCAGTTTAGGTTGGAGCCCGGGGGGTTCACCCCTCCACTTT
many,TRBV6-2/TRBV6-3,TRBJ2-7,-,CASSFDLGRGGDSYEQYF,TGTGCCAGCAGTTTTGACCTCGGTCGGGGAGGAGACTCCTACGAGCAGTACTTC
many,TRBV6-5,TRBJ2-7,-,CASSYYPGSYEQYF,TGTGCCAGCAGTTACTATCCAGGGAGTTACGAGCAGTACTTC
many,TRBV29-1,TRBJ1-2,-,CSVGSALNGYTF,TGCAGCGTGGGGTCGGCCCTAAATGGCTACACCTTC
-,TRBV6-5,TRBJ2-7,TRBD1,CASSLDRGFNEQYF,TGTGCCAGCAGTTTAGACAGGGGGTTCAACGAGCAGTACTTC
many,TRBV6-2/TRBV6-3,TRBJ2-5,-,CASSYSARGTETQYF,TGTGCCAGCAGTTACTCCGCTCGGGGGACAGAGACCCAGTACTTC
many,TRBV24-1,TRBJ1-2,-,CATSGRGGAGYTF,TGTGCCACCAGTGGAAGGGGTGGGGCTGGCTACACCTTC
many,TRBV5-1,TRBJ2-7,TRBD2,CASSLALWPRSQSGGPDEQYF,TGCGCCAGCAGCTTGGCCTTGTGGCCTCGGTCACAGTCGGGAGGGCCCGACGAGCAGTACTTC
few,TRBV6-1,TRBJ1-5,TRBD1,CASRPTGDRSNQPQHF,TGTGCCAGCAGACCCACAGGGGACAGGAGCAATCAGCCCCAGCATTTT
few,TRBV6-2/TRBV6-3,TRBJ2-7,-,CASSTGHTYEQYF,TGTGCCAGCAGTACGGGACACACCTACGAGCAGTACTTC
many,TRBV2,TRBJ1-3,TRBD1,CASGGGTGSGNTIYF,TGTGCCAGTGGAGGCGGGACAGGCTCTGGAAACACCATATATTTT
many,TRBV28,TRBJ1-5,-,CASSSIRRPQHF,TGTGCCAGCTCGTCGATCAGGCGGCCCCAGCATTTT
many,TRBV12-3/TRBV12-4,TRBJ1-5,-,CASSRSAREPQHF,TGTGCCAGCAGTCGCTCAGCTCGGGAGCCCCAGCATTTT
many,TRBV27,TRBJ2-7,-,CASSPKGTGWAYEQYF,TGTGCCAGCAGTCCAAAAGGGACTGGGTGGGCCTACGAGCAGTACTTC
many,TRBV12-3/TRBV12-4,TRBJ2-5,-,CASSSSGGAETQYF,TGTGCCAGCAGTTCATCCGGGGGCGCAGAGACCCAGTACTTC
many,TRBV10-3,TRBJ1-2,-,CAIMVTGGYTF,TGTGCCATCATGGTTACGGGAGGCTACACCTTC
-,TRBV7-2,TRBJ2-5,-,CASSSRWGQETQYF,TGTGCCAGCAGCTCAAGGTGGGGACAAGAGACCCAGTACTTC
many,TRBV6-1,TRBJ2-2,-,CASSETKKNTGELFF,TGTGCCAGCAGTGAAACAAAGAAAAACACCGGGGAGCTGTTTTTT
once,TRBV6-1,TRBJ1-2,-,CASNLDGNYGYTF,TGTGCCAGCAACTTGGACGGAAACTATGGCTACACCTTC
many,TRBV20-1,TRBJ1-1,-,CSASGGQTEAFF,TGCAGTGCTAGTGGGGGACAAACTGAAGCTTTCTTT
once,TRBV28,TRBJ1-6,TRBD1,CASSHDREYSPLHF,TGTGCCAGCAGTCACGACAGGGAATATTCACCCCTCCACTTT
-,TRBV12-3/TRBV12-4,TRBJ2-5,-,CASSPYPSYRYF,TGTGCCAGCAGCCCATATCCCAGTTATCGGTACTTC
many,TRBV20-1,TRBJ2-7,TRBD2,CSVGTSGDYGAYEQYF,TGCAGTGTCGGGACTAGCGGGGACTATGGGGCCTACGAGCAGTACTTC
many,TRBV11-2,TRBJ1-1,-,CASRWDTHEAFF,TGTGCCAGCAGATGGGACACCCATGAAGCTTTCTTT
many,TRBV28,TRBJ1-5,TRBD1,CASSFEGTGGFQPQHF,TGTGCCAGCAGTTTTGAGGGGACAGGGGGCTTTCAGCCCCAGCATTTT
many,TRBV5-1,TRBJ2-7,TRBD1,CASSTGQYYEQYF,TGCGCCAGCAGCACGGGACAGTACTACGAGCAGTACTTC
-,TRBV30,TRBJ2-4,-,CAWRIEDIQYF,TGTGCCTGGAGGATAGAGGACATTCAGTACTTC